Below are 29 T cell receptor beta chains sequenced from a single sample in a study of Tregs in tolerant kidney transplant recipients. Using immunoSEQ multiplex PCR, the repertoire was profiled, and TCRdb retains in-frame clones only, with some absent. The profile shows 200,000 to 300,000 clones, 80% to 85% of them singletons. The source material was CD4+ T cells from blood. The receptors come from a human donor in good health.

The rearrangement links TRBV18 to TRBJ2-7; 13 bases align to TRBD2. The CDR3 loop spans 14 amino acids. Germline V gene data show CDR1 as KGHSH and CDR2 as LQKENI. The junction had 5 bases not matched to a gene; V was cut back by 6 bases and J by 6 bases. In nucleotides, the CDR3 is TGTGCCAGCTCGCTGGGACTAGCGGGATCCGAGCAGTACTTC. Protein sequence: CASSLGLAGSEQYF.

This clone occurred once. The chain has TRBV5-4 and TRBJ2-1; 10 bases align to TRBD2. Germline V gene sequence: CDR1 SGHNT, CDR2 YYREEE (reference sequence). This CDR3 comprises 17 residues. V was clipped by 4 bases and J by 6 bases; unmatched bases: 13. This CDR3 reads CASSPTPGTSAFNEQFF. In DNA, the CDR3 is TGTGCCAGCAGCCCAACCCCCGGGACTAGCGCTTTCAATGAGCAGTTCTTC.

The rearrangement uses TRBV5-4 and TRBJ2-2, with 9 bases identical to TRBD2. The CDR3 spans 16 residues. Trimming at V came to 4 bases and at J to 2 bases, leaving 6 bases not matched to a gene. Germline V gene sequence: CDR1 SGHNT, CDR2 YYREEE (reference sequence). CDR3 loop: CASSGPGLANTGELFF. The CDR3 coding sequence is TGTGCCAGCAGCGGACCGGGACTAGCAAACACCGGGGAGCTGTTTTTT.

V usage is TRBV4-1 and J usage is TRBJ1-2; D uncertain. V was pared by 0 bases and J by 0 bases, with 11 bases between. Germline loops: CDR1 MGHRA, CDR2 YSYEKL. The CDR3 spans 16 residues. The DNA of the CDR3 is TGCGCCAGCAGCCAAGATAGGGCACGAACTAACTATGGCTACACCTTC. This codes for CASSQDRARTNYGYTF.

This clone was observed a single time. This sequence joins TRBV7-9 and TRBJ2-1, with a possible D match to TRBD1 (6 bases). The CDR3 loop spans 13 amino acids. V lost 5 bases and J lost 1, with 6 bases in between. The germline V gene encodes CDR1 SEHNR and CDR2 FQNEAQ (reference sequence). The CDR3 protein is CASSGQSYNEQFF. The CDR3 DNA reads TGTGCCAGCAGCGGACAGTCCTACAATGAGCAGTTCTTC.

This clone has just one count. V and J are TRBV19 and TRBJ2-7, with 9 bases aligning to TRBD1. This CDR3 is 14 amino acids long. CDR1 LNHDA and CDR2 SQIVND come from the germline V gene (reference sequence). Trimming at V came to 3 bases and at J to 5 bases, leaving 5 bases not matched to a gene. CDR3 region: CASSMGQGSDEQYF. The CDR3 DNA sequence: TGTGCCAGTAGTATGGGACAGGGATCGGACGAGCAGTACTTC.

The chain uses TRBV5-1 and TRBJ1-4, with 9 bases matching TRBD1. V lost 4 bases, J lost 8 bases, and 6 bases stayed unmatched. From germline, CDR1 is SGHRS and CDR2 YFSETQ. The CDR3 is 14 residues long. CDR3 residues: CASSPGTGKEKLFF. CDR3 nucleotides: TGCGCCAGCAGCCCCGGGACAGGGAAGGAAAAACTGTTTTTT.

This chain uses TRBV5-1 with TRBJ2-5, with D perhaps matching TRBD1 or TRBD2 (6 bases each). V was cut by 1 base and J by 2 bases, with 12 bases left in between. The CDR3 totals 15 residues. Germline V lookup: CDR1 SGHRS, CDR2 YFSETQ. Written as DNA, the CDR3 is TGCGCCAGCAGCTTGTGGGGGGCAGGACAAGAGACCCAGTACTTC. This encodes CASSLWGAGQETQYF.

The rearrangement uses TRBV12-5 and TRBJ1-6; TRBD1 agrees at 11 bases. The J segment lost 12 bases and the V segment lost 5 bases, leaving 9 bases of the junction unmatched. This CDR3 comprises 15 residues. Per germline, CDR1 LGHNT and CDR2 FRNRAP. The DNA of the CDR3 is TGTGCTAGTGGTCCTCGGACAGGGGGCGGTGGACCCCTCCACTTT. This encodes CASGPRTGGGGPLHF.

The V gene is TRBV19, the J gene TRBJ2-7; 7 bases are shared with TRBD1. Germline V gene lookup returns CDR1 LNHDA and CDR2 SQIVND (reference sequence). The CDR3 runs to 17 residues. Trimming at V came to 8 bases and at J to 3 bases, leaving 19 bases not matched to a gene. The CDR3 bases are TGTGCCAGTTCCAGAACCTTCCGGGACAGTGCCAACTACGAGCAGTACTTC. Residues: CASSRTFRDSANYEQYF.

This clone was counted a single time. The CDR3 nucleotides read TGCGCCAGCAGTGAGCCTCTAGCGGGAGGGCTAGATGAGCAGTTCTTC. Translated: CASSEPLAGGLDEQFF. This chain joins TRBV10-1 and TRBJ2-1; 12 bases are a match to TRBD2. The CDR3 sequence is 16 residues long. Trimming removed 2 bases from V and 8 bases from J; junction bases left unmatched: 7. Germline V lookup: CDR1 WNHNN, CDR2 SYGVQD (reference sequence).

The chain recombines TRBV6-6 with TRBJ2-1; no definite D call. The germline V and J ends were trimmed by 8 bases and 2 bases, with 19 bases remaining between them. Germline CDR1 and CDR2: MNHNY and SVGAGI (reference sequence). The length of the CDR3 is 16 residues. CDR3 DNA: TGTGCCAGCTACGGAGTAGCCGTCCCCGCCTACAATGAGCAGTTCTTC. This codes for CASYGVAVPAYNEQFF.

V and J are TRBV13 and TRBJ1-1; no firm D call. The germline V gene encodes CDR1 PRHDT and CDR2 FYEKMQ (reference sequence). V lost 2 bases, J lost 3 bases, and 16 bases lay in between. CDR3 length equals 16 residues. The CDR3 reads CASSLTGSGGYTEAFF. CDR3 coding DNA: TGTGCCAGCAGCTTAACGGGGTCGGGTGGGTACACTGAAGCTTTCTTT. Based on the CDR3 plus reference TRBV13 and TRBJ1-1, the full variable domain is AAGVIQSPRHLIKEKRETATLKCYPIPRHDTVYWYQQGPGQDPQFLISFYEKMQSDKGSIPDRFSAQQFSDYHSELNMSSLELGDSALYFCASSLTGSGGYTEAFFGQGTRLTVV.

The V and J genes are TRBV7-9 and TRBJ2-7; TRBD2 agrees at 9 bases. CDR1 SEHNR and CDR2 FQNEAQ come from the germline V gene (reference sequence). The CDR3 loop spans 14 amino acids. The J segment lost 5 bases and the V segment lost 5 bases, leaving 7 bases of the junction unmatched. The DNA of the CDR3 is TGTGCCAGCAGCATCCCCGGGACTAGCAACGAGCAGTACTTC. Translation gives CASSIPGTSNEQYF.

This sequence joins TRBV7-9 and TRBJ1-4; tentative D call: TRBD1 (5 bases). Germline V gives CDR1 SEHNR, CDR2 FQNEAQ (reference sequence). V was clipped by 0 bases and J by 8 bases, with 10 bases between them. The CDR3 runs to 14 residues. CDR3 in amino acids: CASSLAQGGEKLFF. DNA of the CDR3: TGTGCCAGCAGCTTAGCCCAGGGCGGCGAAAAACTGTTTTTT. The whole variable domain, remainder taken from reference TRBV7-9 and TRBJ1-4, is DTGVSQNPRHKITKRGQNVTFRCDPISEHNRLYWYRQTLGQGPEFLTYFQNEAQLEKSRLLSDRFSAERPKGSFSTLEIQRTEQGDSAMYLCASSLAQGGEKLFFGSGTQLSVL.

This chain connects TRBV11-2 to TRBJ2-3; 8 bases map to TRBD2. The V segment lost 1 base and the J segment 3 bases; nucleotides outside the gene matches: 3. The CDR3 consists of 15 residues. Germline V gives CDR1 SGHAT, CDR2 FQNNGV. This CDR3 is CASSLVGGRTDTQYF. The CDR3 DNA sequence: TGTGCCAGCAGCTTAGTGGGCGGGAGGACAGATACGCAGTATTTT.

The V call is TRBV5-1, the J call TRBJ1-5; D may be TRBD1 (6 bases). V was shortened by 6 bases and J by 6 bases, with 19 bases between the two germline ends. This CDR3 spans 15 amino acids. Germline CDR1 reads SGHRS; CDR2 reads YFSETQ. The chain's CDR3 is CASTPTGTNGQPQHF. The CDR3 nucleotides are TGCGCCAGCACCCCCACAGGGACGAACGGTCAGCCCCAGCATTTT.

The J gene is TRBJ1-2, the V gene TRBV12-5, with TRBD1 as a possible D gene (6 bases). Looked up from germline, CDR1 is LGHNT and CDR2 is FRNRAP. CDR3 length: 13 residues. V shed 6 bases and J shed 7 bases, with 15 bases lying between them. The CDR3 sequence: CASGLQTGFGYTF. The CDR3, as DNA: TGTGCTAGTGGCTTACAAACAGGGTTTGGCTACACCTTC.

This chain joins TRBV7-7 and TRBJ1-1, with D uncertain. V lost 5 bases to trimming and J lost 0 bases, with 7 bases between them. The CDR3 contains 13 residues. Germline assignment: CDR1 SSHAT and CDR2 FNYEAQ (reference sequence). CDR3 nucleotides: TGTGCCAGCAGCAAGACGGTGAACACTGAAGCTTTCTTT. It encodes CASSKTVNTEAFF.

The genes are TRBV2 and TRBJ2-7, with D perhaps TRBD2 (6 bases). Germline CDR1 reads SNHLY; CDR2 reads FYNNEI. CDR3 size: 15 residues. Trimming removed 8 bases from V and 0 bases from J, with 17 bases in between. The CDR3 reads CASAKELADSYEQYF. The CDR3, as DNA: TGTGCCAGCGCCAAGGAGTTAGCGGACTCCTACGAGCAGTACTTC.

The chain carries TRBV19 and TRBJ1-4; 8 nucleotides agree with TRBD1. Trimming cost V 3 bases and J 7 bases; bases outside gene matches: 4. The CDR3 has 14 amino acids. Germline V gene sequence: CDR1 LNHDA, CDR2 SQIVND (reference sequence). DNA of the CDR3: TGTGCCAGTAGTATTTTTCAGGGGGCTGAAAAACTGTTTTTT. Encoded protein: CASSIFQGAEKLFF. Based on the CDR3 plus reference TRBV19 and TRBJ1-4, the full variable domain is DGGITQSPKYLFRKEGQNVTLSCEQNLNHDAMYWYRQDPGQGLRLIYYSQIVNDFQKGDIAEGYSVSREKKESFPLTVTSAQKNPTAFYLCASSIFQGAEKLFFGSGTQLSVL.

The CDR3 here is CASSPGDGYYEQYF. The CDR3 bases are TGTGCCAGCAGCCCTGGGGACGGGTACTACGAGCAGTACTTC. The genes are TRBV11-3 and TRBJ2-7; perhaps D is TRBD1 or TRBD2 (5 bases each). CDR1 SGHNT and CDR2 YENEEA come from the germline V gene. Trimming left V 5 bases short and J 3 bases short, with 14 bases between. CDR3 length: 14 residues.

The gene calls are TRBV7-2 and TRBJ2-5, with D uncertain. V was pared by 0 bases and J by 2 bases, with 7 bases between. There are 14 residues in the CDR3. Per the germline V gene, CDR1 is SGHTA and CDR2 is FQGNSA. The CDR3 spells CASSLAQFQETQYF. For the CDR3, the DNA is TGTGCCAGCAGCTTAGCACAGTTTCAAGAGACCCAGTACTTC.

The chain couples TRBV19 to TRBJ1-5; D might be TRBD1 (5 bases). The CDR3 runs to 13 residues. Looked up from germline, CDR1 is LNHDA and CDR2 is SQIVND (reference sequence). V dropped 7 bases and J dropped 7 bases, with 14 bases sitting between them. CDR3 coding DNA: TGTGCCAGTACCGGCAGGGAGAGGCAGCCCCAGCATTTT. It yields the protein CASTGRERQPQHF.

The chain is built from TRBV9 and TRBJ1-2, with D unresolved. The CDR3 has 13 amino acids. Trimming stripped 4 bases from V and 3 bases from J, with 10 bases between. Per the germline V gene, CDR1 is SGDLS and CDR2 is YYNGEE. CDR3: CASSPGRDYGYTF. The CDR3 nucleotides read TGTGCCAGCAGCCCCGGTAGGGACTATGGCTACACCTTC.

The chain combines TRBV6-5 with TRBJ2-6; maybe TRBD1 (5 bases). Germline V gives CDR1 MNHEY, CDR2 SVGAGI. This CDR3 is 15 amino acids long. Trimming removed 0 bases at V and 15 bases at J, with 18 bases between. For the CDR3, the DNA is TGTGCCAGCAGTTACTCATCGAACAGCCAGGGAACCCTGACTTTC. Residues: CASSYSSNSQGTLTF.

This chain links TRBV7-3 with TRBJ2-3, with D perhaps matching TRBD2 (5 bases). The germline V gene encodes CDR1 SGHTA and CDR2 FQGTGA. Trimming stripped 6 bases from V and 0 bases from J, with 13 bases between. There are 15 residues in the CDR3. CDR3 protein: CASRADARSTDTQYF. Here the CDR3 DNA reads TGTGCCAGCAGAGCGGACGCTCGTAGCACAGATACGCAGTATTTT. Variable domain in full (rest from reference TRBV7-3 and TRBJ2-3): GAGVSQTPSNKVTEKGKYVELRCDPISGHTALYWYRQSLGQGPEFLIYFQGTGAADDSGLPNDRFFAVRPEGSVSTLKIQRTERGDSAVYLCASRADARSTDTQYFGPGTRLTVL.

The CDR3 DNA sequence: TGCGCCAGCAGCCAAGATGTGCAGGTTAGCAATCAGCCCCAGCATTTT. Encoded protein: CASSQDVQVSNQPQHF. The chain carries TRBV4-1 and TRBJ1-5; D ambiguous. This CDR3 has 16 residues. Germline V CDR1 and CDR2: MGHRA, YSYEKL. Trimming pared 0 bases from V and 0 bases from J, leaving 9 bases between.

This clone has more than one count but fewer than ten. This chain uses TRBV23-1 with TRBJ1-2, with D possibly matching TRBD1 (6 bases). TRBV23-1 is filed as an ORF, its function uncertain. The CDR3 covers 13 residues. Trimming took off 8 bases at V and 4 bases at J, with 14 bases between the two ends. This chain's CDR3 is CASGRQAGYGYTF. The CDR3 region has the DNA TGCGCCAGCGGGAGACAGGCTGGCTATGGCTACACCTTC.